What follows are 21 T cell receptor beta chains derived from one specimen sequenced in a study of blood T cell repertoires in COVID-19 (dated by TCRdb to 2020 to 2022). Library preparation was by the immunoSEQ multiplex PCR assay. TCRdb mirrors the immuneACCESS table, restricted to in-frame sequences. Some clones are absent from its copies; in checked studies, under half trace to an unresolved V gene, and the reason for the others is unknown. For this sample there are 490,000 or so clones; approximately 90% appear just once. Around 7.9% of the sample lies in the top ten. Sequencing was carried out using PBMCs or T cells enriched from blood (not recorded which). These receptors all come from a woman aged 55-69 years who had recovered from COVID-19.

J is TRBJ1-1 and V is TRBV30; 7 nucleotides agree with TRBD1. Germline lookup yields CDR1 GTSNPN and CDR2 SVGIG (reference sequence). J was trimmed by 7 bases and V by 8 bases; bases with no gene match: 10. The CDR3 has 12 amino acids. The chain's CDR3 is CAGKGTAIEAFF. As DNA, the CDR3 is TGTGCCGGGAAAGGGACAGCCATTGAAGCTTTCTTT.

This clone came up once. V usage is TRBV7-9 and J usage is TRBJ1-2; D ambiguous. Trimming left V 6 bases short and J 4 bases short, with 15 bases between. The V gene's germline CDR1 is SEHNR and CDR2 FQNEAQ (reference sequence). The CDR3 loop spans 14 amino acids. CDR3 sequence: CASRPGPQLYGYTF. The DNA for the CDR3 is TGTGCCAGCAGGCCGGGTCCCCAACTCTATGGCTACACCTTC.

The chain combines TRBV7-6 with TRBJ2-1, with a possible D match to TRBD2 (5 bases). Germline-derived CDR1 and CDR2 are SGHVS and FNYEAQ. CDR3 length: 15 amino acids. Trimming stripped 5 bases from V and 2 bases from J, with 13 bases between. For the CDR3, the DNA is TGTGCCAGCAGCCCAAAACGGGAAACCTACAATGAGCAGTTCTTC. It is translated as CASSPKRETYNEQFF.

This clone was observed once. The chain links TRBV28 to TRBJ1-4, with TRBD1 matching 10 bases. CDR1 is MDHEN and CDR2 is SYDVKM in the germline V gene. V was clipped by 6 bases and J by 8 bases; unmatched bases: 6. The CDR3 is made up of 14 amino acids. In DNA, the CDR3 is TGTGCCAGCAGGCGGACAGGGGGGGGAGAAAAACTGTTTTTT. This encodes CASRRTGGGEKLFF. Looking up the rest from reference TRBV28 and TRBJ1-4 gives the full variable domain: DVKVTQSSRYLVKRTGEKVFLECVQDMDHENMFWYRQDPGLGLRLIYFSYDVKMKEKGDIPEGYSVSREKKERFSLILESASTNQTSMYLCASRRTGGGEKLFFGSGTQLSVL.

The gene calls are TRBV6-1 and TRBJ1-3; D is unclear. The V end was cut by 2 bases, the J end by 0 bases, with 8 bases between. This CDR3 has 15 amino acids. The germline V gene has CDR1 MNHNS and CDR2 SASEGT. The CDR3 protein is CASSETTNSGNTIYF. The DNA of the CDR3 is TGTGCCAGCAGTGAAACAACGAACTCTGGAAACACCATATATTTT.

The CDR3, as DNA: TGTGCCAGCAGCTTAGAAGGGACAGGGCCCGGGGAGCTGTTTTTT. It is translated as CASSLEGTGPGELFF. This chain joins TRBV11-3 and TRBJ2-2; 9 bases are shared with TRBD1. The V and J ends lost 0 bases and 6 bases, in that order; junction bases with no gene match: 2. This CDR3 spans 15 amino acids. Germline lookup yields CDR1 SGHNT and CDR2 YENEEA.

The chain carries TRBV9 and TRBJ1-1; D is ambiguous. The ends were cut back, 5 bases at V and 3 bases at J, with 17 bases in the middle. This CDR3 has 15 amino acids. Per germline, CDR1 SGDLS and CDR2 YYNGEE. CDR3 sequence reads: CASSVDGMWDTEAFF. CDR3 DNA sequence: TGTGCCAGCAGTGTCGACGGGATGTGGGACACTGAAGCTTTCTTT. The full variable domain, rest sourced from reference TRBV9 and TRBJ1-1, is DSGVTQTPKHLITATGQRVTLRCSPRSGDLSVYWYQQSLDQGLQFLIQYYNGEERAKGNILERFSAQQFPDLHSELNLSSLELGDSALYFCASSVDGMWDTEAFFGQGTRLTVV.

This clone occurred many times. The chain combines TRBV12-3 or TRBV12-4 with TRBJ1-1, with a possible D match to TRBD1 (6 bases). Deletions cut 7 bases from V and 1 base from J, with 10 bases between. The CDR3 is 13 residues long. As DNA, the CDR3 is TGTGCCAGCAAAGTACAGGGGAACACTGAAGCTTTCTTT. The encoded protein is CASKVQGNTEAFF.

The chain combines TRBV7-2 with TRBJ2-1, with 12 bases matching TRBD2. This CDR3 is built from 19 residues. V lost 5 bases to trimming and J lost 0 bases; unmatched junction nucleotides: 11. In germline, CDR1 is SGHTA, CDR2 FQGNSA. The CDR3 region is CASSAPGTSGPSSYNEQFF. The CDR3 coding sequence is TGTGCCAGCAGCGCTCCCGGGACTAGCGGGCCGAGCTCCTACAATGAGCAGTTCTTC. Supplemented by reference TRBV7-2 and TRBJ2-1, the full variable domain reads GAGVSQSPSNKVTEKGKDVELRCDPISGHTALYWYRQSLGQGLEFLIYFQGNSAPDKSGLPSDRFSAERTGGSVSTLTIQRTQQEDSAVYLCASSAPGTSGPSSYNEQFFGPGTRLTVL.

This chain joins TRBV30 and TRBJ1-1; D possibly corresponds to TRBD1 (5 bases). The CDR3 length is 12 residues. The V end was cut by 8 bases, the J end by 3 bases, with 13 bases between. CDR1 and CDR2 from the germline V gene are GTSNPN and SVGIG (reference sequence). The CDR3 DNA is TGTGCCAGCGTGGGGGGGGACACTGAAGCTTTCTTT. Residues: CASVGGDTEAFF.

The CDR3 is CASSTRDTSYEQYF. CDR3 in DNA: TGTGCCAGCAGCACCCGGGACACCTCCTACGAGCAGTACTTC. V gene TRBV9 combines with J gene TRBJ2-7; D is possibly TRBD1 (6 bases). The germline V gene has CDR1 SGDLS and CDR2 YYNGEE. V was clipped by 4 bases and J by 0 bases, with 11 bases between them. The CDR3 has 14 residues.

The chain combines TRBV10-2 with TRBJ2-1, with 7 nucleotides matching TRBD2. Germline loops: CDR1 WSHSY, CDR2 SAAADI. The CDR3 covers 13 residues. The trim removed 5 bases at V and 7 bases at J, leaving 5 bases unmatched. The CDR3 loop is CASSQGAGNEQFF. The CDR3 bases are TGCGCCAGCAGTCAGGGAGCGGGGAATGAGCAGTTCTTC.

The DNA for the CDR3 is TGTGCCAGCAGCTTGGGTATACGGACAGGGAATGAAAAACTGTTTTTT. This sequence encodes CASSLGIRTGNEKLFF. The rearrangement joins TRBV5-5 to TRBJ1-4; 8 nucleotides line up with TRBD1. V was pared by 0 bases and J by 5 bases, with 6 bases of the junction left unmatched. The CDR3 loop spans 16 amino acids. Germline lookup yields CDR1 SGHKS and CDR2 YYEKEE (reference sequence).

The count of this clone is one. V is TRBV9 and J is TRBJ2-7; D uncertain. Germline V gene sequence: CDR1 SGDLS, CDR2 YYNGEE. This CDR3 is 12 amino acids long. Trimming took 3 bases from V and 1 from J, leaving 5 bases between them. CDR3 amino acids: CASSAPSYEQYV. The CDR3 nucleotides read TGTGCCAGCAGCGCTCCTTCCTACGAGCAGTACGTC.

The chain has TRBV2 and TRBJ1-1; 8 nucleotides match TRBD1. CDR1 and CDR2 (germline): SNHLY, FYNNEI. V shed 7 bases, J shed 1 base, and the junction held 11 bases outside the gene matches. This CDR3 has 16 amino acids. CDR3 residues: CASTRSPGGWNTEAFF. The CDR3 DNA reads TGTGCCAGCACCCGGAGCCCAGGGGGCTGGAACACTGAAGCTTTCTTT.

This chain joins TRBV7-8 and TRBJ1-5; D gene unclear. Looked up from germline, CDR1 is SGHVS and CDR2 is FQNEAQ. The CDR3 covers 12 residues. The V and J ends lost 4 bases and 9 bases respectively, with 10 bases between them. DNA for the CDR3: TGTGCCAGCAGCTCCCCGGGTTGGCCCCAGCATTTT. As protein: CASSSPGWPQHF.

The chain uses TRBV2 and TRBJ2-2, with 7 bases that match TRBD1. There are 15 residues in the CDR3. Germline CDR1 is SNHLY and CDR2 is FYNNEI. V shed 6 bases and J 5 bases; nucleotides not matched to a gene: 9. CDR3 in DNA: TGTGCCAGCAGCAGGACAGGAATACCTACCGGGGAGCTGTTTTTT. Its protein product is CASSRTGIPTGELFF.

The rearrangement links TRBV25-1 to TRBJ1-4; D is ambiguous. The germline V and J ends were trimmed by 2 bases and 0 bases, with 10 bases remaining between them. The CDR3 is 16 residues long. The germline V gene has CDR1 MGHDK and CDR2 SYGVNS. The CDR3 region has the DNA TGTGCCAGCAGTGAACTGATCAGTGCAACTAATGAAAAACTGTTTTTT. The encoded protein is CASSELISATNEKLFF.

The chain employs TRBV7-2 and TRBJ2-1, with 8 bases matching TRBD2. The CDR3 is 15 amino acids. Germline V gives CDR1 SGHTA, CDR2 FQGNSA. V shed 7 bases, J shed 6 bases, and the junction held 11 bases outside the gene matches. The CDR3 region is CASTQQRGWGNEQFF. The CDR3 DNA is TGTGCCAGCACCCAACAGCGGGGGTGGGGCAATGAGCAGTTCTTC.

The genes are TRBV27 and TRBJ1-4; D is undetermined. Looked up from germline, CDR1 is MNHEY and CDR2 is SMNVEV (reference sequence). Trimming removed 6 bases from V and 0 bases from J, with 8 bases in between. The CDR3 spans 14 residues. CDR3 bases: TGTGCCAGCAGCGTCGGGGCAACTAATGAAAAACTGTTTTTT. Translated, it gives CASSVGATNEKLFF.

The chain recombines TRBV5-1 with TRBJ2-3, with 7 bases fitting TRBD2. Germline values: CDR1 SGHRS, CDR2 YFSETQ. This CDR3 is built from 16 residues. The ends lost 0 bases at V and 1 base at J; junction bases unmatched: 5. The DNA for the CDR3 is TGCGCCAGCAGCTTGGGTCTAGCGGACGGCACAGATACGCAGTATTTT. Translation: CASSLGLADGTDTQYF.